This passage covers 21 T cell receptor beta chains from one sample sequenced in a study of cytomegalovirus exposure and HLA in healthy donors (dated by TCRdb to the late 2010s). Library preparation employed the immunoSEQ multiplex PCR assay. A mixture of 60 forward primers for TCR Vbeta segments and 13 reverse primers for TCR Jbeta segments was used in the multiplex PCR. The clones in this table, taken by TCRdb from immuneACCESS, are in-frame only. Not every clone is retained; where verified, under half of the shortfall comes from an unresolved V gene, and the cause of the rest is unknown. For this sample there are fewer than 200,000 clones; approximately 72% appear just once. Jointly, the top ten make up around 2.1% of the sample. What was sequenced was PBMCs. These receptors were obtained from a female donor in good health and CMV-seronegative.

V and J are TRBV5-1 and TRBJ2-7; D is possibly TRBD2 (6 bases). Trimming pared 6 bases from V and 2 bases from J, leaving 18 bases between. The germline V gene encodes CDR1 SGHRS and CDR2 YFSETQ. The CDR3 loop spans 15 amino acids. In DNA form, the CDR3 reads TGCGCCAGCACCAAGGCCGTCGGGGGAACCTACGAGCAGTACTTC. As protein: CASTKAVGGTYEQYF.

The CDR3: CASSLSFAGNTIYF. In nucleotides, the CDR3 is TGTGCCAGCAGTCTCAGTTTTGCTGGAAACACCATATATTTT. V and J are TRBV2 and TRBJ1-3; D not certain. The germline gives CDR1 SNHLY, CDR2 FYNNEI. The CDR3 consists of 14 residues. The germline V and J ends were trimmed by 5 bases and 2 bases, with 10 bases remaining between them.

The chain carries TRBV14 and TRBJ1-1, with D tentatively TRBD1 (5 bases). Germline values: CDR1 SGHDN, CDR2 FVKESK. V lost 1 base to trimming and J lost 1 base, with 13 bases between them. The CDR3 consists of 16 residues. Here the CDR3 DNA reads TGTGCCAGCAGCCAAGCGGCCAAGGGGTCGAACACTGAAGCTTTCTTT. Protein: CASSQAAKGSNTEAFF. Based on the CDR3 plus reference TRBV14 and TRBJ1-1, the full variable domain is EAGVTQFPSHSVIEKGQTVTLRCDPISGHDNLYWYRRVMGKEIKFLLHFVKESKQDESGMPNNRFLAERTGGTYSTLKVQPAELEDSGVYFCASSQAAKGSNTEAFFGQGTRLTVV.

This chain joins TRBV11-2 and TRBJ2-1; 7 bases map to TRBD2. CDR3 length: 14 residues. Germline trimming cut 5 bases from V and 8 bases from J; bases unmatched to any gene: 9. The germline V gene encodes CDR1 SGHAT and CDR2 FQNNGV. Here the CDR3 reads CASSPPGTTDEQFF. Written as DNA, the CDR3 is TGTGCCAGCAGCCCTCCCGGGACTACCGATGAGCAGTTCTTC.

The chain recombines TRBV7-5 with TRBJ2-7; the table gives TRBD2 as D, unverified against the DNA. TRBV7-5 is a documented pseudogene. This CDR3 is built from 15 residues. The CDR3: CVRSRTWGGSYEQYF. The CDR3 nucleotides read TGTGTCAGAAGCCGTACATGGGGGGGTTCCTACGAGCAGTACTTC.

The V call is TRBV30, the J call TRBJ2-5, with 10 bases fitting TRBD2. The CDR3 is made up of 14 amino acids. The V segment lost 1 base and the J segment 7 bases; nucleotides outside the gene matches: 6. Per the germline V gene, CDR1 is GTSNPN and CDR2 is SVGIG (reference sequence). The CDR3 loop reads CAWSGLGLAATQYF. CDR3 sequence (DNA): TGTGCCTGGAGTGGCCTAGGACTAGCGGCGACCCAGTACTTC.

The V gene is TRBV7-9, the J gene TRBJ1-3; D is undetermined. The CDR3 loop spans 17 amino acids. The germline CDR1 and CDR2 sequences are SEHNR and FQNEAQ (reference sequence). Trimming removed 2 bases from V and 0 bases from J, with 14 bases in between. The CDR3 DNA follows: TGTGCCAGCAGCTTACCCGGCCCAGGCGACTCTGGAAACACCATATATTTT. Its translation is CASSLPGPGDSGNTIYF.

The rearrangement links TRBV7-3 to TRBJ2-2; TRBD2 is a possible D gene (6 bases). The germline V gene encodes CDR1 SGHTA and CDR2 FQGTGA. The CDR3 spans 17 residues. V lost 1 base to trimming and J lost 3 bases, with 15 bases between them. CDR3 amino acids: CASSLISGWGDTGELFF. In DNA, the CDR3 is TGTGCCAGCAGCTTAATCAGCGGGTGGGGGGACACCGGGGAGCTGTTTTTT.

This sequence joins TRBV6-1 and TRBJ2-7; a possible D gene is TRBD1 (7 bases). The CDR3 loop spans 13 amino acids. Trimming took off 9 bases at V and 0 bases at J, with 12 bases between the two ends. In germline, CDR1 is MNHNS, CDR2 SASEGT. The CDR3 spells CASNRGGSYEQYF. The CDR3 coding sequence is TGTGCCAGTAACAGGGGAGGCTCCTACGAGCAGTACTTC.

The chain employs TRBV6-5 and TRBJ2-5, with D perhaps TRBD1 (6 bases). The assigned J gene may be wrong: the sequence end matches TRBJ2-7 better. Per the germline V gene, CDR1 is MNHEY and CDR2 is SVGAGI. This CDR3 contains 14 residues. The CDR3 DNA is TGTGCCAGCAATTTAGGGACATCTTTAGGCGAGCAGTACTTC. Its protein product is CASNLGTSLGEQYF.

This chain links TRBV7-8 with TRBJ2-3; 7 bases map to TRBD1. Germline V gene sequence: CDR1 SGHVS, CDR2 FQNEAQ. With V trimmed by 0 bases and J by 1 base, 10 bases remained unmatched. There are 18 residues in the CDR3. CDR3: CASSLAYRGDTGTDTQYF. The DNA of the CDR3 is TGTGCCAGCAGCTTAGCGTACAGGGGCGATACTGGCACAGATACGCAGTATTTT.

The CDR3 DNA reads TGTGCCAGCAGCAAGAGGGGGGGAAACACCGGGGAGCTGTTTTTT. Residues: CASSKRGGNTGELFF. The genes are TRBV11-3 and TRBJ2-2, with TRBD2 as a possible D gene (7 bases). The CDR3 is 15 amino acids. Germline assignment: CDR1 SGHNT and CDR2 YENEEA. V lost 5 bases, J lost 2 bases, and 12 bases lay in between.

This clone showed up just a few times. The genes are TRBV7-6 and TRBJ2-2; D is unclear. V was trimmed by 0 bases and J by 7 bases, leaving 3 bases between them. Germline V lookup: CDR1 SGHVS, CDR2 FNYEAQ. This CDR3 is 12 amino acids long. The CDR3 reads CASSLARGELFF. CDR3 DNA: TGTGCCAGCAGCTTAGCCCGCGGGGAGCTGTTTTTT. Using reference TRBV7-6 and TRBJ2-2 for the parts outside the CDR3, the full variable domain is GAGVSQSPRYKVTKRGQDVALRCDPISGHVSLYWYRQALGQGPEFLTYFNYEAQQDKSGLPNDRFSAERPEGSISTLTIQRTEQRDSAMYRCASSLARGELFFGEGSRLTVL.

This chain connects TRBV5-5 to TRBJ1-5, with D possibly matching TRBD1 (5 bases). Germline CDR1 and CDR2: SGHKS and YYEKEE (reference sequence). Trimming cost V 5 bases and J 1 base, with 13 bases left between them. The CDR3 extends over 15 amino acids. The CDR3, as DNA: TGTGCCAGCAGTGGGGGAGGGACCAGCAATCAGCCCCAGCATTTT. This codes for CASSGGGTSNQPQHF.

This chain connects TRBV7-8 to TRBJ2-3; perhaps TRBD2 as D (6 bases). The length of the CDR3 is 15 residues. Germline V CDR1 and CDR2: SGHVS, FQNEAQ. Trimming took 4 bases from V and 2 from J, leaving 13 bases between them. In DNA form, the CDR3 reads TGTGCCAGCAGCTATCTTGGCGGGGCCACAGATACGCAGTATTTT. It translates to CASSYLGGATDTQYF.

This chain joins TRBV2 and TRBJ2-7, with TRBD2 as a possible D gene (5 bases). CDR3 length: 11 amino acids. Germline-derived CDR1 and CDR2 are SNHLY and FYNNEI. V lost 4 bases and J lost 7, with 8 bases in between. The CDR3 protein is CASSGRREQYF. For the CDR3, the DNA is TGTGCCAGCAGTGGACGGAGGGAGCAGTACTTC.

A few counts support this clone. The gene calls are TRBV12-5 and TRBJ1-2; tentative D call: TRBD1 (5 bases). Germline CDR1 LGHNT, CDR2 FRNRAP. The CDR3 length is 13 residues. Trimming shortened V by 5 bases and J by 4 bases, and 11 bases separated the two germline ends. The CDR3, as DNA: TGTGCTAGTGGTCTCCACAGGAGCTATGGCTACACCTTC. Its translation: CASGLHRSYGYTF.

The chain joins TRBV5-1 to TRBJ2-7; 9 bases are a match to TRBD1. Germline loops: CDR1 SGHRS, CDR2 YFSETQ. The CDR3 loop spans 13 amino acids. V lost 2 bases, J lost 7 bases, and 4 bases stayed unmatched. The CDR3 here is CASSFRQGEEQYF. The CDR3 region has the DNA TGCGCCAGCAGCTTCCGACAGGGGGAGGAGCAGTACTTC.

The chain joins TRBV30 to TRBJ2-1; 7 bases fit TRBD2. CDR1 GTSNPN and CDR2 SVGIG come from the germline V gene (reference sequence). V shed 0 bases and J 10 bases; nucleotides not matched to a gene: 3. The CDR3 is made up of 12 amino acids. CDR3 nucleotide sequence: TGTGCCTGGAGTGTAAGGGAGGGCGAGCAGTTCTTC. Its protein is CAWSVREGEQFF.

The rearrangement joins TRBV6-4 to TRBJ1-5; D uncertain. Germline V gives CDR1 MRHNA, CDR2 SNTAGT. With 8 bases removed from V and 2 bases from J, the gap between germline ends came to 22 bases. This CDR3 has 17 amino acids. The CDR3 is CASVDGNRDSGNQPQHF. CDR3 nucleotides: TGTGCCAGCGTGGACGGGAACCGGGATAGCGGCAATCAGCCCCAGCATTTT.

The rearrangement links TRBV4-1 to TRBJ2-3, with TRBD2 matching over 9 bases. The V segment lost 3 bases and the J segment 0 bases; nucleotides outside the gene matches: 10. Looked up from germline, CDR1 is MGHRA and CDR2 is YSYEKL. This CDR3 comprises 18 residues. The CDR3 spells CASSHVIRLAESTDTQYF. DNA for the CDR3: TGCGCCAGCAGCCACGTAATAAGACTAGCGGAAAGCACAGATACGCAGTATTTT.